This entry concerns a single T cell receptor (beta chain). The CDR3 length is 14 residues. The ends lost 5 bases at V and 4 bases at J; junction bases unmatched: 4. CDR1 is SGHDT and CDR2 is YYEEEE in the germline V gene. The data were produced by immunoSEQ multiplex PCR, yet TCRdb's version contains in-frame clones alone and is incomplete. Seen here are roughly 100,000 clones, about four fifths observed once, and the top ten hold over 9.5%. This entry belongs to a study of glioma-infiltrating T cells after dendritic cell vaccination. On the study more broadly: Dendritic cell vaccination trial patients had either newly diagnosed or recurrent glioblastoma. Between the early 2000s and the early 2010s, patients got autologous tumor lysate-pulsed dendritic cell vaccines.

The genes are TRBV5-6 and TRBJ1-4; 8 bases map to TRBD1. Sample: blood, taken before dendritic cell vaccination. The TCR was taken from a human donor with glioblastoma. The CDR3 region has the DNA TGTGCCAGCAGGCGGACAGGGTTTAATGAAAAACTGTTTTTT. Translating gives CASRRTGFNEKLFF.